This entry lists 8 T cell receptor beta chains sequenced from one sample in a study of T cell responses to AZD1222 COVID-19 vaccine. The repertoire was sequenced with immunoSEQ multiplex PCR; TCRdb's copy has only in-frame clones and lacks some. This sample has over 150,000 clones; 90% to 95% occur once, and the top ten carry approximately 1%. Sequencing was performed on peripheral blood, taken 28 days after the second AZD1222 dose. Receptors were obtained from an adult who received the AZD1222 COVID-19 vaccine.

The chain is built from TRBV7-9 and TRBJ1-4, with 7 nucleotides matching TRBD1. CDR1 SEHNR and CDR2 FQNEAQ come from the germline V gene (reference sequence). The CDR3 extends over 15 amino acids. With V trimmed by 6 bases and J by 2 bases, 6 bases remained unmatched. The CDR3 region has the DNA TGTGCCAGCAGTCCAGGGGGTAGGACTAATGAAAAACTGTTTTTT. Translated, it gives CASSPGGRTNEKLFF.

The table lists this clone with a count of one. The chain is built from TRBV2 and TRBJ1-3, with unresolved D. CDR1 and CDR2 from the germline V gene are SNHLY and FYNNEI. CDR3 size: 13 residues. Trimming cost V 8 bases and J 4 bases, with 12 bases left between them. CDR3 sequence (DNA): TGTGCCAGCCATGACCAGGCCGGAAACACCATATATTTT. Its protein is CASHDQAGNTIYF.

The table lists this clone with a count of one. The V call is TRBV28, the J call TRBJ1-6; D remains ambiguous. This CDR3 contains 15 residues. Germline CDR1 MDHEN, CDR2 SYDVKM. V was shortened by 6 bases and J by 6 bases, with 15 bases between the two germline ends. The CDR3 loop reads CASRLDYNSNSPLHF. CDR3 nucleotides: TGTGCCAGCAGATTGGACTATAATAGTAATTCACCCCTCCACTTT.

The chain is built from TRBV18 and TRBJ1-2, with unresolved D. CDR1 and CDR2 (germline): KGHSH, LQKENI. V lost 4 bases to trimming and J lost 8 bases, with 17 bases between them. CDR3 length: 14 amino acids. In DNA form, the CDR3 reads TGTGCCAGCTCACTGGAGAGATTTCAAGGGGGCTACACCTTC. It encodes CASSLERFQGGYTF.

This clone was seen once. This chain connects TRBV18 to TRBJ2-7; D remains ambiguous. The V end lost 3 bases, the J end lost 5 bases, and 5 bases lay between the germline ends. Looked up from germline, CDR1 is KGHSH and CDR2 is LQKENI. The CDR3 runs to 11 residues. The CDR3 here is CASSPLDEQYF. CDR3 DNA: TGTGCCAGCTCACCTTTGGACGAGCAGTACTTC.

The chain combines TRBV3-1 (or the pseudogene TRBV3-2) with TRBJ2-3; D may be TRBD1 (6 bases). The CDR3 is 17 residues long. The germline CDR1 and CDR2 sequences are LGHDT and YNNKEL (reference sequence). With 0 bases removed from V and 3 bases from J, the gap between germline ends came to 16 bases. CDR3 coding DNA: TGTGCCAGCAGCCAAGATAGCGACAGGCGTTGGACAGATACGCAGTATTTT. Translated: CASSQDSDRRWTDTQYF.

This sequence joins TRBV4-1 and TRBJ1-1; D gene ambiguous. The germline V gene encodes CDR1 MGHRA and CDR2 YSYEKL. The CDR3 has 11 residues. With 2 bases removed from V and 2 bases from J, the gap between germline ends came to 0 bases. Written as DNA, the CDR3 is TGCGCCAGCAGCCAAAACACTGAAGCTTTCTTT. Encoded protein: CASSQNTEAFF.

In its sample, this clone was seen once. The chain links TRBV3-1 (or the pseudogene TRBV3-2) to TRBJ1-6; 8 nucleotides line up with TRBD1. CDR3 length: 16 amino acids. The germline CDR1 and CDR2 sequences are LGHDT and YNNKEL (reference sequence). V was pared by 8 bases and J by 7 bases, with 13 bases of the junction left unmatched. The CDR3 region is CASSYGPTGDNSPLHF. CDR3 in DNA: TGTGCCAGCTCCTATGGCCCGACAGGGGACAATTCACCCCTCCACTTT.